This paragraph reports one T cell receptor beta chain. The antigen is unknown. Time point described: week 23, last vaccination. Vaccinated patients received 300 ug of mutant IDH1 20-mer peptide per dose, with topical imiquimod. Assay used: immunoSEQ multiplex PCR; TCRdb lists only in-frame clones, some missing. The sample records approximately 35,000 clones, 85% to 90% being singletons. These data belong to a study of a mutant IDH1 vaccine in newly diagnosed glioma. Study summary: Treated individuals were around 60% male and approximately 38% female, averaging roughly 38 years of age.

Between the trimmed V and J ends, which lost 8 bases and 3 bases, there was a span of 11 bases. CDR3 size: 13 residues. Looked up from germline, CDR1 is WNHNN and CDR2 is SYGVQD (reference sequence). This chain links TRBV10-1 with TRBJ1-5, with D possibly TRBD1 on 5 matching bases. The specimen was PBMCs, collected from a glioma patient whose treatment included an IDH1 peptide vaccine. The source is a man aged 40-49 years with glioma. In DNA form, the CDR3 reads TGCGCCAGCCGGGGACGGCTCAATCAGCCCCAGCATTTT. Its protein product is CASRGRLNQPQHF.